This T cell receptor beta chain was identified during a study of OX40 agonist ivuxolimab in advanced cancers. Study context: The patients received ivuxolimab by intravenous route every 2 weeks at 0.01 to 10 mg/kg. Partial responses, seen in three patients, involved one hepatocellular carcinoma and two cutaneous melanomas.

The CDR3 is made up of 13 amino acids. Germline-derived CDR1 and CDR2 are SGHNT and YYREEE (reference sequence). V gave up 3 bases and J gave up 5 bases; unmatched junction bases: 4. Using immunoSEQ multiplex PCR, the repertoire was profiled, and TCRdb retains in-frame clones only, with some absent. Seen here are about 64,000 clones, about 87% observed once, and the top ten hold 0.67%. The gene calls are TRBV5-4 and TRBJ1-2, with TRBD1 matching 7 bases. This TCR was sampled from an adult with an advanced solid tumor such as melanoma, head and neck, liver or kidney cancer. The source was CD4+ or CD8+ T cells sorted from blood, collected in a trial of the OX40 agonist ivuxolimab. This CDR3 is CASSSGTDYGYTF. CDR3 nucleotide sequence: TGTGCCAGCAGCTCCGGGACAGATTATGGCTACACCTTC.